The 18 T cell receptor beta chains listed next were all sequenced from one sample in a study of T-cell reconstitution after alpha-beta-depleted transplantation in children. During its preparation, the TCRbeta library received unique molecular identifiers. Each CDR3 protein is one row after TCRdb ran MiXCR on the PCR reads. The table has fewer than 700,000 distinct CDR3 sequences, 13% seen once. This specimen consisted of PBMCs, mostly from graft donor cells, obtained 360 days after TCRalphabeta/CD19-depleted stem cell transplant. These receptors came from a male patient between 5 and 17 years old who had a stem cell transplant for acute myeloid leukemia, so the T cells may come from the graft donor.

The table lists this clonotype with many counts. The chain joins TRBV7-2 to TRBJ2-3; D is undetermined. Trimming cost V 3 bases and J 2 bases, with 6 bases left between them. The CDR3 sequence is 13 residues long. The germline V gene has CDR1 SGHTA and CDR2 FQGNSA. The CDR3 sequence is CASSFNPTDTQYF. The CDR3 nucleotides are TGTGCCAGCAGCTTCAATCCCACAGATACGCAGTATTTT.

This clonotype came up many times. This chain uses TRBV4-3 with TRBJ2-7, with no clear D. Trimming stripped 0 bases from V and 3 bases from J, with 6 bases between. The V gene's germline CDR1 is LGHNA and CDR2 YSLEER. This CDR3 contains 13 residues. The CDR3 nucleotides are TGCGCCAGCAGCCAAGAGTGGAGCTACGAGCAGTACTTC. This gives the protein CASSQEWSYEQYF.

This clonotype was counted at least ten times. V usage is TRBV14 and J usage is TRBJ1-2; maybe TRBD1 (5 bases). V was cut by 3 bases and J by 5 bases, with 13 bases left in between. Germline V gives CDR1 SGHDN, CDR2 FVKESK. The CDR3 is 14 residues long. CDR3 amino acids: CASSHTPGTYGYTF. CDR3 in DNA: TGTGCCAGCAGCCACACGCCGGGGACGTATGGCTACACCTTC.

This clonotype occurred a few times. The V call is TRBV28, the J call TRBJ1-1; D is undetermined. The CDR3 covers 13 residues. The germline V gene encodes CDR1 MDHEN and CDR2 SYDVKM. Trimming took off 7 bases at V and 7 bases at J, with 16 bases between the two ends. This CDR3 reads CASTEVTRLEAFF. CDR3 in DNA: TGTGCCAGCACCGAGGTCACCCGTCTTGAAGCTTTCTTT.

The genes are TRBV12-3 or TRBV12-4 and TRBJ2-1, with D unresolved. There are 15 residues in the CDR3. V was shortened by 1 base and J by 0 bases, with 7 bases between the two germline ends. CDR3 coding DNA: TGTGCCAGCAGTTTAGAAATGAGCTCCTACAATGAGCAGTTCTTC. Translation: CASSLEMSSYNEQFF.

This clonotype was seen at least ten times. This rearrangement joins TRBV7-9 to TRBJ2-3, with 16 bases aligning to TRBD2. Germline lookup yields CDR1 SEHNR and CDR2 FQNEAQ (reference sequence). This CDR3 has 14 residues. The J segment lost 4 bases and the V segment lost 8 bases, leaving 0 bases of the junction unmatched. The CDR3 loop is CASGTSGRADTQYF. The CDR3 nucleotides are TGTGCCAGCGGGACTAGCGGGAGGGCAGATACGCAGTATTTT.

The V and J genes are TRBV5-5 and TRBJ2-7; D not certain. Germline CDR1 is SGHKS and CDR2 is YYEKEE (reference sequence). The length of the CDR3 is 15 residues. Trimming shortened V by 2 bases and J by 2 bases, and 14 bases separated the two germline ends. This CDR3 reads CASSFGRLSTYEQYF. CDR3 nucleotides: TGTGCCAGCAGCTTCGGACGGCTCTCAACCTACGAGCAGTACTTC.

This clonotype was recorded at least ten times. The chain links TRBV10-3 to TRBJ2-6, with D possibly matching TRBD1 (6 bases). Germline V gene sequence: CDR1 ENHRY, CDR2 SYGVKD. This CDR3 region has 16 residues. V lost 4 bases to trimming and J lost 0 bases, with 10 bases between them. The DNA of the CDR3 is TGTGCCATCAGTGGCGACAGGAGCTCTGGGGCCAACGTCCTGACTTTC. It codes for CAISGDRSSGANVLTF.

This clonotype has at least ten counts. CDR3 DNA sequence: TGCAGTGCCCCGACAGGGGTTGAGCAGTTCTTC. Its protein is CSAPTGVEQFF. The genes are TRBV20-1 and TRBJ2-1, with TRBD1 identical over 8 bases. The germline V gene has CDR1 DFQATT and CDR2 SNEGSKA (reference sequence). V lost 6 bases, J lost 9 bases, and 4 bases stayed unmatched. This CDR3 is 11 amino acids long.

In this sample, this clonotype turned up a few times. The rearrangement joins TRBV29-1 to TRBJ1-1; D not resolved. Germline CDR1 and CDR2: SQVTM and ANQGSEA. This CDR3 region has 14 residues. V gave up 0 bases and J gave up 0 bases, with 8 bases separating them. The CDR3 sequence: CSVEENGMNTEAFF. The CDR3 coding sequence is TGCAGCGTTGAAGAAAACGGCATGAACACTGAAGCTTTCTTT.

This clonotype was observed a handful of times. The chain uses TRBV7-3 and TRBJ2-2; no reliable D call. The length of the CDR3 is 14 residues. Trimming took 4 bases from V and 4 from J, leaving 10 bases between them. The germline V gene encodes CDR1 SGHTA and CDR2 FQGTGA. In nucleotides, the CDR3 is TGTGCCAGCAGCTCCCCTGGGCGCACCGGGGAGCTGTTTTTT. It codes for CASSSPGRTGELFF.

The rearrangement joins TRBV20-1 to TRBJ2-2, with 10 bases lining up with TRBD2. V shed 5 bases, J shed 5 bases, and the junction held 8 bases outside the gene matches. The V gene's germline CDR1 is DFQATT and CDR2 SNEGSKA (reference sequence). The CDR3 runs 15 residues. The CDR3 DNA is TGCAGTGCTCCTGGGGCTAGCGGGAGTACCGGGGAGCTGTTTTTT. Its protein product is CSAPGASGSTGELFF.

This clonotype was recorded a few times. This chain joins TRBV12-3 or TRBV12-4 and TRBJ2-7; 8 nucleotides align to TRBD2. The CDR3 runs 15 residues. The trim removed 6 bases at V and 3 bases at J, leaving 10 bases unmatched. The CDR3 DNA follows: TGTGCCAGCAGCCCGACTAGCGAAAAAAACTACGAGCAGTACTTC. Residues: CASSPTSEKNYEQYF.

V usage is TRBV7-2 and J usage is TRBJ2-3; D call uncertain. CDR3 length equals 14 residues. Germline V CDR1 and CDR2: SGHTA, FQGNSA. Trimming removed 7 bases at V and 7 bases at J, with 18 bases between. CDR3 sequence: CASNLDPSTNTQYF. CDR3 in DNA: TGTGCCAGCAACTTGGATCCCAGCACGAATACGCAGTATTTT.

This chain connects TRBV12-3 or TRBV12-4 to TRBJ2-6; 11 bases align to TRBD1. V was clipped by 5 bases and J by 0 bases; unmatched bases: 6. This CDR3 is built from 18 residues. As DNA, the CDR3 is TGTGCCAGCAGTCCTCGGACAGGGGGCGTCTCTGGGGCCAACGTCCTGACTTTC. Translating it yields CASSPRTGGVSGANVLTF.

The chain links TRBV20-1 to TRBJ1-2; 7 bases are a match to TRBD1. CDR1 and CDR2 (germline): DFQATT, SNEGSKA (reference sequence). This CDR3 contains 17 residues. V lost 5 bases to trimming and J lost 0 bases; unmatched junction nucleotides: 15. CDR3 protein: CSAPRLQDRTANYGYTF. CDR3 in DNA: TGCAGTGCTCCTCGGTTGCAGGACAGGACAGCTAACTATGGCTACACCTTC.

This clonotype has just a few counts. The V gene is TRBV29-1, the J gene TRBJ2-5; D perhaps matches TRBD1 (6 bases). CDR1 SQVTM and CDR2 ANQGSEA come from the germline V gene. V lost 6 bases and J 5 bases, leaving 13 bases between the germline ends. There are 12 residues in the CDR3. The CDR3 here is CSVEIQGETQYF. The CDR3 region has the DNA TGCAGCGTCGAAATCCAGGGGGAGACCCAGTACTTC.

This clonotype has ten or more counts. J is TRBJ2-7 and V is TRBV12-3 or TRBV12-4, with D unresolved. This CDR3 is 11 amino acids long. The V and J ends lost 3 bases and 9 bases respectively, with 9 bases between them. The CDR3 sequence is CASSLVEVQYF. CDR3 DNA: TGTGCCAGCAGTTTGGTAGAGGTGCAGTACTTC.